This T cell receptor beta chain was identified during a study of shared T cell receptors in the human thymus. Sequenced by immunoSEQ multiplex PCR; TCRdb stores in-frame clones only, minus some. The repertoire consists of almost 550,000 clones, with around 78% occurring once and the leading ten covering more than 0.01%. The germline V and J ends were trimmed by 1 base and 1 base, with 5 bases remaining between them. The CDR3 has 13 residues. Germline CDR1 SGHNT, CDR2 YYREEE (reference sequence). The sample also formed part of further work on human thymus T cells. That investigation notes: Infants served as donors; they were healthy and Finnish and were having corrective surgery for congenital heart defects. Thymic tissue was derived from resections collected during corrective heart surgery. Gene usage (both V and J) appeared biased in thymic and blood repertoires. The related literature has documented a marked overlap of thymic repertoires among unrelated individuals.

Sequenced input: thymocytes. The source is a boy younger than two with a congenital heart defect. The chain has TRBV5-4 and TRBJ1-1; D unclear. CDR3 DNA sequence: TGTGCCAGCAGCTTGTCCCAGAACACTGAAGCTTTCTTT. Translated, it gives CASSLSQNTEAFF.